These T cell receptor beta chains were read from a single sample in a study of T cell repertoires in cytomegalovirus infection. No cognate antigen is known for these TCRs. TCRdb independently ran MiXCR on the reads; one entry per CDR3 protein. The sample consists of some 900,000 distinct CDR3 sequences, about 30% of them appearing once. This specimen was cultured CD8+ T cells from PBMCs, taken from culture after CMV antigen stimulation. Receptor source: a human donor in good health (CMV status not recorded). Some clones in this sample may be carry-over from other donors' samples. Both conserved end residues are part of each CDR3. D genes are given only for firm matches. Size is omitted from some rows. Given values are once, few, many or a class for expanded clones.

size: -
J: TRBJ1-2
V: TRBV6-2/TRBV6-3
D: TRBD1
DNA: TGTGCCAGCAGTACTCCGGGACAGAAGATCTATGGCTACACCTTC
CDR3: CASSTPGQKIYGYTF

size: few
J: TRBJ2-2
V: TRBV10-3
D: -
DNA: TGTGCCATCAGTGAAGCAACCCCCACCGGGGAGCTGTTTTTT
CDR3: CAISEATPTGELFF

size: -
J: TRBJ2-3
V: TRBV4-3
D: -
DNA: TGCGCCAGCAGTCCGGACGGGGACAATGCGCAGTATTTT
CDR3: CASSPDGDNAQYF

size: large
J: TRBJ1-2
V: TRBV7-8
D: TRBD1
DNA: TGTGCCAGCAGCTTAGGCCGATTTCGGGACAGGGGCGGCTATGGCTACACCTTC
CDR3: CASSLGRFRDRGGYGYTF

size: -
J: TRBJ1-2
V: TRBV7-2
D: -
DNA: TGTGCCAGCAGCCCCAGCAGAGGGGATGATGGCTACACCTTC
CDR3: CASSPSRGDDGYTF

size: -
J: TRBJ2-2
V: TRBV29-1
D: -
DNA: TGCAGCGTTGAAAGCCAGGGGACGAACACCGGGGAGCTGTTTTTT
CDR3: CSVESQGTNTGELFF

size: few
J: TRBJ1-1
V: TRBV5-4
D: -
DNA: TGTGCCAGCAGCCCGCCCCCGGGACAAATAAACACTGAAGCTTTCTTT
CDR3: CASSPPPGQINTEAFF

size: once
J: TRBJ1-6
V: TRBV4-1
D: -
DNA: TGCGCCAGCAGCCAAGGGGATTTTGGTTCACCCCTCCACTTT
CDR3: CASSQGDFGSPLHF

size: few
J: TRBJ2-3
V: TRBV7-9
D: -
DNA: TGTGCCAGCAGCGTCTACAGGGCAGATACGCAGTATTTT
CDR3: CASSVYRADTQYF

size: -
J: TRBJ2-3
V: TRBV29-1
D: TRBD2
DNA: TGCAGCGTTGACGGACTAGCGGGGGCCTTTCATTATAGCACAGATACGCAGTATTTT
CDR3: CSVDGLAGAFHYSTDTQYF

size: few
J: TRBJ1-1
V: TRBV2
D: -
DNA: TGTGCCAGCAGTGATTACGAAGCTTTCTTT
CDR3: CASSDYEAFF

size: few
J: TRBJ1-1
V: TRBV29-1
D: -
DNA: TGCAGCGTTGAAGGCCGGGGGCAGGGGCACCACACTGAAGCTTTCTTT
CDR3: CSVEGRGQGHHTEAFF

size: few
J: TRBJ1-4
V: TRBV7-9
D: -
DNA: TGTGCCAGCAGGAAAGGGGGGCAGAATGAAAAACTGTTTTTT
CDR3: CASRKGGQNEKLFF

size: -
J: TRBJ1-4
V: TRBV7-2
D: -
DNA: TGTGCCAGCAGCTTAGATCCAGGCCGGGGTGAAAAACTGTTTTTT
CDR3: CASSLDPGRGEKLFF

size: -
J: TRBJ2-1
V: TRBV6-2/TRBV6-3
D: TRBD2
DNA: TGTGCCAGCAGTTACTCGATCGAGCGGGGGGGTGTCGGTGAGTTCTTC
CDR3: CASSYSIERGGVGEFF

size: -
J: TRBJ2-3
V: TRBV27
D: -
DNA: TGTGCCAGCAGTTTATCGCCTAGTCCTGTCACAGATACGCAGTATTTT
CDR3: CASSLSPSPVTDTQYF

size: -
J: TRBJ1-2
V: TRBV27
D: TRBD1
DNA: TGTGCCAGTGCTAGGGACAGGGGCGGCACTATCTATGGCTACACCTTC
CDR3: CASARDRGGTIYGYTF

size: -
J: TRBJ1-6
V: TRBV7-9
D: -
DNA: TGTGCCAGTAGCTTACCGGCGGCCTATAATTCAGCCCTCCACTTT
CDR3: CASSLPAAYNSALHF

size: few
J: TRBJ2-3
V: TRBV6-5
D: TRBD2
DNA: TGTGCCAGCAGTCCCAACAGCGGGGGATACACAGATACGCAGTATTTT
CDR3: CASSPNSGGYTDTQYF

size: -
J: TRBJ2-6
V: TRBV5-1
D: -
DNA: TGCGCCAGCAGCCCATCCTTTGGCAACAGGGGGGCCAACGTCCTGACTTTC
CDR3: CASSPSFGNRGANVLTF

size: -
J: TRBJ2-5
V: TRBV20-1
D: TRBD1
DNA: TGCAGTGCTAGGGTGGACAGGGGGCGTTTCCCGATTCCCAAAGAGACCCAGTACTTC
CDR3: CSARVDRGRFPIPKETQYF

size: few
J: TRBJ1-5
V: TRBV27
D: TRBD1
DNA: TGTGCCAGCAGTCTGACAGGGTCCTGGGGCAATCAGCCCCAGCATTTT
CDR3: CASSLTGSWGNQPQHF

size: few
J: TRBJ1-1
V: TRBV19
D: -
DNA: TGTGCCAGTAGTGACCTAAGACAGCCGAACACTGAAGCTTTCTTT
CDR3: CASSDLRQPNTEAFF

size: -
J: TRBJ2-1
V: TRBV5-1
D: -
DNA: TGCGCCAGCATCTCGCCCAGCCATGAGCAGTTCTTC
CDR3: CASISPSHEQFF

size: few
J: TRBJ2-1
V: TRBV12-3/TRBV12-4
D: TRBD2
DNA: TGTGCCAGCAGTTTAGCGTTGGCGGGGGGCCACAATGAGCAGTTCTTC
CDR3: CASSLALAGGHNEQFF

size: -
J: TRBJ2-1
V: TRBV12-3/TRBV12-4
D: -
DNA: TGTGCCAGCAGTCCGTTGCTGTCGTGGTACAATGAGCAGTTCTTC
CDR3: CASSPLLSWYNEQFF

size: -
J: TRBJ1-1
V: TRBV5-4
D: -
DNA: TGTGCCAGCAGCTATTTTGAGACAGGGAACACTGAAGCTTTCTTT
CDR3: CASSYFETGNTEAFF

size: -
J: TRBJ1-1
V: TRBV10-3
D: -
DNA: TGTGCCATCAGTGGTCGGACTGGCACTGAAGCTTTCTTT
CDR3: CAISGRTGTEAFF

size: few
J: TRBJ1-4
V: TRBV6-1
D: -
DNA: TGTGCCAGCAGCCTCCAGTCGGGATATCCAACTAATGAAAAACTGTTTTTT
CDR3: CASSLQSGYPTNEKLFF

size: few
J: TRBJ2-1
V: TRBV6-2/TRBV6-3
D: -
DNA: TGTGCCAGCAGTTCCCTGGACCAATACAATGAGCAGTTCTTC
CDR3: CASSSLDQYNEQFF

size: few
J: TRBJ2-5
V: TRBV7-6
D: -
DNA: TGTGCCAGCAGCTCGATGCAGACGGACCAGTACTTC
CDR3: CASSSMQTDQYF

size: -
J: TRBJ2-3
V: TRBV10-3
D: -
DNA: TGTGCCATCAGTGAGCGACAGGTCGCGGCCTCTAGCACAGATACGCAGTATTTT
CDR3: CAISERQVAASSTDTQYF

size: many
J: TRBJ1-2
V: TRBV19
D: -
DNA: TGTGCCAGTAGTAGACAGGTCCGTAACTATGGCTACACCTTC
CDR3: CASSRQVRNYGYTF

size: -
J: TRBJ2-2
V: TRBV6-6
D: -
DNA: TGTGCCAGCAGGTCTCAGGGACTGCTTCCCCCGAACACCGGGGAGCTGTTTTTT
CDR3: CASRSQGLLPPNTGELFF

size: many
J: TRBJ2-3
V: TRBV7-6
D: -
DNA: TGTGCCAGCAGCCCCGAGGGAGATACGCAGTATTTT
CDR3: CASSPEGDTQYF

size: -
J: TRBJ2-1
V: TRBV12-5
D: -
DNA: TGTGCTAGTGGTTTGGACTATTCGGGCAATGAGCAGTTCTTC
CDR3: CASGLDYSGNEQFF

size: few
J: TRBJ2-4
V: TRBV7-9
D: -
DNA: TGTGCCAGCAGCACGTCAGGGTTTGACAAAAACATTCAGTACTTC
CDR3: CASSTSGFDKNIQYF

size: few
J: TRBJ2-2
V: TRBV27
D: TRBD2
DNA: TGTGCCAGCAGTTTAATCGGGGCGGGGGGGCGGCCTTTAGACACCGGGGAGCTGTTTTTT
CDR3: CASSLIGAGGRPLDTGELFF